Included here is one T cell receptor (beta chain) sequence, with context. Its antigen is as yet unknown. This record belongs to a study of breast tumors, draining lymph nodes, adjacent tissues. Findings and caveats of the study: Luminal-like breast cancer showed significantly higher tumor–nontumor repertoire similarity than basal-like. Tumor TCR diversity was below lymph nodes but above nontumor tissue.

Axillary draining lymph nodes of breast cancer patients supplied the node samples. TCRdb processed the multiplex PCR reads anew with MiXCR; each CDR3 protein has one entry. The data contain around 190,000 distinct CDR3 sequences, approximately 33% of them singletons. The sequence was obtained from a female donor with breast cancer. Some clones in this sample may be carry-over from other donors' samples. What was sequenced was axillary lymph node tissue.

As DNA, the CDR3 is TGCGCCAGCAGTGACGGACAGGGAAGCTACGAGCAGTACTTC. Translation gives CASSDGQGSYEQYF. The chain joins TRBV10-1 to TRBJ2-7, with TRBD1 matching 8 bases. CDR1 and CDR2 (germline): WNHNN, SYGVQD (reference sequence). This CDR3 comprises 14 residues. V lost 3 bases and J lost 3; bases outside the gene matches: 4.